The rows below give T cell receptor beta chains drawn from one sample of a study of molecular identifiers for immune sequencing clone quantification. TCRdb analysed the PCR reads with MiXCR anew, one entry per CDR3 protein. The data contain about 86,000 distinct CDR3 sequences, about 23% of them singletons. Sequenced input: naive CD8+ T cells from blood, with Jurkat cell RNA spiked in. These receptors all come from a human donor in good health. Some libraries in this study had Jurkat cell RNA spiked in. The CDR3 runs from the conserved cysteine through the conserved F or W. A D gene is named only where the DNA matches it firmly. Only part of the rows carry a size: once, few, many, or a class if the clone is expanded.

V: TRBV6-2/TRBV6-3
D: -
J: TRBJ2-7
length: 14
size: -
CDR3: CASSYVDSPYEQYF
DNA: TGTGCCAGCAGTTACGTGGACAGTCCCTACGAGCAGTACTTC

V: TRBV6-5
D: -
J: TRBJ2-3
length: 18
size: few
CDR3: CASTYSGEGGAALGTQYF
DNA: TGTGCCAGCACATACAGTGGGGAGGGGGGAGCGGCCCTAGGTACGCAGTATTTT

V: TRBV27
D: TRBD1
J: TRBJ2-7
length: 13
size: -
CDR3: CASSLTGESEQYF
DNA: TGTGCCAGCAGTTTGACAGGGGAAAGCGAGCAGTACTTC

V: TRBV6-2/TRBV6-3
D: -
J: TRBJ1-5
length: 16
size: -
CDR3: CASSYGAGLSNQPQHF
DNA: TGTGCCAGCAGTTATGGCGCGGGACTCAGCAATCAGCCCCAGCATTTT

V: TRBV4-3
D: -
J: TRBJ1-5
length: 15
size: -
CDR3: CASSQFRGSDQPQHF
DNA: TGCGCCAGCAGCCAATTCAGGGGTAGCGATCAGCCCCAGCATTTC

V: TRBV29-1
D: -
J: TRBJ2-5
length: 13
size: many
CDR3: CSVEDGGVETQYF
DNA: TGCAGCGTTGAAGACGGCGGGGTAGAGACCCAGTACTTC

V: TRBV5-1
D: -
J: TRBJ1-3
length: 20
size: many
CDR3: CASSYRDSGGKMGSGNTIYF
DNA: TGCGCCAGCAGCTACCGGGACTCTGGGGGCAAAATGGGCTCTGGAAACACCATATATTTT

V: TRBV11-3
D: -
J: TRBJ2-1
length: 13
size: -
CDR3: CASSLGTDNEQFF
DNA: TGTGCCAGCAGCTTAGGTACGGACAATGAGCAGTTCTTC

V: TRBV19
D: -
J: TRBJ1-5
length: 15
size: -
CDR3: CASSISGASNQPQHF
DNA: TGTGCCAGTAGTATTTCGGGGGCAAGCAATCAGCCCCAGCATTTT

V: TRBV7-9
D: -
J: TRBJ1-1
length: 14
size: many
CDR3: CASSRGGWRTEAFF
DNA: TGTGCCAGCAGCCGAGGGGGGTGGCGGACTGAAGCTTTCTTT

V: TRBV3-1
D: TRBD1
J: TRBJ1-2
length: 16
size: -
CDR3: CASSFDRDRGIYGYTF
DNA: TGTGCCAGCAGCTTCGACCGGGACAGGGGAATCTATGGCTACACCTTC

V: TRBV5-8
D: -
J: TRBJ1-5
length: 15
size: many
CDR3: CASSLTEVGNQPQHF
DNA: TGTGCCAGCAGCCTGACAGAGGTCGGCAATCAGCCCCAGCATTTT

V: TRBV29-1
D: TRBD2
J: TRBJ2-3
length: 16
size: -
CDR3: CSVLGLRESGTATQYF
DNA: TGCAGCGTGCTTGGACTGCGGGAGAGTGGCACAGCTACGCAGTATTTT

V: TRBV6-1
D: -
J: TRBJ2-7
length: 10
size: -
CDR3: CASLQYEQYF
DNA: TGTGCCAGCCTTCAGTACGAGCAGTACTTC

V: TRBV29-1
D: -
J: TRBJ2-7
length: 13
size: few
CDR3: CSVVSWEAGEQYF
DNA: TGCAGCGTAGTCTCGTGGGAGGCAGGGGAGCAGTACTTC

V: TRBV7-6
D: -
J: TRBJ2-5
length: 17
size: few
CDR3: CASSLDVGSGYQETQYF
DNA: TGTGCCAGCAGCTTAGACGTCGGTAGCGGTTATCAAGAGACCCAGTACTTC

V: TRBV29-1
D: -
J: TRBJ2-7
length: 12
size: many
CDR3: CSAWTIAYEQYF
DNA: TGCAGCGCGTGGACCATTGCCTACGAGCAGTACTTC

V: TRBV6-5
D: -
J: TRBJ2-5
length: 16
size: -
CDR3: CASSFQGAGWSQTQYF
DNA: TGTGCCAGCAGTTTCCAAGGGGCAGGGTGGTCACAGACCCAGTACTTC